This T cell receptor beta chain originates from a study of CD8 T cells in ankylosing spondylitis. Note on this clonotype: What it binds is not known.

As the method for making TCR beta libraries, quantitative 5'-RACE with molecular barcodes was used. TCRdb processed the 5' RACE reads anew with MiXCR; each CDR3 protein has one entry. The data hold roughly 670,000 distinct CDR3 sequences, with 15% to 20% observed a single time. The CDR3 has 12 residues. Germline loops: CDR1 LNHDA, CDR2 SQIVND (reference sequence). With 5 bases clipped from V and 9 bases from J, the junction kept 6 bases outside the gene matches. Study-wide points: It was reported that disease-linked clones were significantly enriched in matched ankylosing spondylitis synovial fluid. For ankylosing spondylitis blood, a TCR beta motif of under 10 highly homologous variants appeared characteristic. With a CD8+ phenotype, disease-linked clones were relatively rare in peripheral blood.

Sequenced input: blood, either unsorted or a sorted T cell fraction (not recorded which). The chain employs TRBV19 and TRBJ1-1, with 7 bases matching TRBD1. The TCR comes from a male donor with ankylosing spondylitis. The CDR3 nucleotides are TGTGCCAGTAGTCAAGGGGACAGCAAAGCTTTCTTT. It codes for CASSQGDSKAFF.